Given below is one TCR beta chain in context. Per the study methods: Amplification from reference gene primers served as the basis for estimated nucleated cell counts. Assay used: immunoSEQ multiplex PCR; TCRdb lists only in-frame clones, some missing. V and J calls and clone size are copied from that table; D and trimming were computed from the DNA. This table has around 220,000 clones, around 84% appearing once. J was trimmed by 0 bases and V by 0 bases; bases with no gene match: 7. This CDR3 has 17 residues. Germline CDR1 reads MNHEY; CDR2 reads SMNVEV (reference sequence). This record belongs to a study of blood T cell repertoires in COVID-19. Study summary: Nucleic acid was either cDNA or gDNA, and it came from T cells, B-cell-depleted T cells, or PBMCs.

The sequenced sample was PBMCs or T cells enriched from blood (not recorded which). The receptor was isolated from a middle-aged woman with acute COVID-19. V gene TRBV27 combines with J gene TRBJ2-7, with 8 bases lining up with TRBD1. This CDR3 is CASSLSHGQGSSYEQYF. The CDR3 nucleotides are TGTGCCAGCAGTTTATCGCACGGACAGGGTAGCTCCTACGAGCAGTACTTC.